The T cell receptor beta chain described here comes from a study of control samples from healthy donors and cancer patients. The method was immunoSEQ multiplex PCR; TCRdb's version includes in-frame clones alone and lacks a portion of them. Found here are 65,000 to 75,000 clones, about 90% of them singletons; the top ten hold 4%. The V end was cut by 0 bases, the J end by 10 bases, with 10 bases between. Per the germline V gene, CDR1 is SGHRS and CDR2 is YFSETQ. The CDR3 is 12 residues long. The source is a woman aged 45-60 years in good health. The chain employs TRBV5-1 and TRBJ1-2, with D tentatively TRBD1 (5 bases). The sequencing sample was made of blood. Here the CDR3 reads CASSLDIRDYTF. CDR3 bases: TGCGCCAGCAGCTTGGATATCAGGGACTACACCTTC.